These 6 T cell receptor beta chains originate from one sample sequenced in a study of cytomegalovirus exposure and HLA in healthy donors. 13 Jbeta primers and 60 Vbeta primers were used for the PCR. The protocol was immunoSEQ multiplex PCR, while the TCRdb copy is restricted to in-frame clones and leaves out a portion. The repertoire includes hundreds of thousands of clones, roughly 80% of them detected once, and less than 4.5% sits in the top ten. The sequencing input was PBMCs. Receptors originate from a male donor in good health and CMV-seronegative.

This clone showed up just a few times. The rearrangement links TRBV18 to TRBJ2-2; tentatively, D is TRBD2 (5 bases). This CDR3 has 13 residues. CDR1 and CDR2 from the germline V gene are KGHSH and LQKENI. With 3 bases removed from V and 7 bases from J, the gap between germline ends came to 9 bases. The CDR3 bases are TGTGCCAGCTCACCCTTTGGAGGCGGGGAGCTGTTTTTT. This gives the protein CASSPFGGGELFF.

V usage is TRBV5-6 and J usage is TRBJ1-1; no definite D call. CDR1 SGHDT and CDR2 YYEEEE come from the germline V gene. This CDR3 comprises 14 residues. V lost 0 bases, J lost 5 bases, and 11 bases lay in between. The CDR3 sequence: CASSLAPGKTEAFF. The CDR3 coding sequence is TGTGCCAGCAGCTTGGCACCGGGGAAGACTGAAGCTTTCTTT. The whole variable domain, remainder taken from reference TRBV5-6 and TRBJ1-1, is DAGVTQSPTHLIKTRGQQVTLRCSPKSGHDTVSWYQQALGQGPQFIFQYYEEEERQRGNFPDRFSGHQFPNYSSELNVNALLLGDSALYLCASSLAPGKTEAFFGQGTRLTVV.

V usage is TRBV27 and J usage is TRBJ2-5; perhaps TRBD1 as D (8 bases). The DNA end lines up better with TRBJ2-7; the J call may be wrong. This CDR3 has 14 residues. Germline CDR1 and CDR2: MNHEY and SMNVEV (reference sequence). CDR3 nucleotides: TGTGCCAGCAGATCTACAGGGGGGGACAACGAGCAGTACTTC. It yields the protein CASRSTGGDNEQYF.

This clone appeared a few times. The J gene is TRBJ1-1, the V gene TRBV5-6; D not certain. Trimming removed 1 base at V and 1 base at J, with 8 bases between. Germline lookup yields CDR1 SGHDT and CDR2 YYEEEE. The CDR3 extends over 14 amino acids. The CDR3 DNA sequence: TGTGCCAGCAGCTTGTCAGGAGGGAACACTGAAGCTTTCTTT. Residues: CASSLSGGNTEAFF.

The J gene is TRBJ2-7, the V gene TRBV6-5, with 15 bases fitting TRBD2. Germline CDR1 is MNHEY and CDR2 is SVGAGI. The trim removed 2 bases at V and 4 bases at J, leaving 3 bases unmatched. This CDR3 is built from 16 residues. The CDR3 spells CASSYRTSGRGYEQYF. CDR3 in DNA: TGTGCCAGCAGTTACCGGACTAGCGGGAGGGGATACGAGCAGTACTTC.

This clone was seen only once. The CDR3 reads CASSDGGLGGTGELFF. CDR3 sequence (DNA): TGTGCCAGCAGCGACGGAGGGCTGGGCGGGACCGGGGAGCTGTTTTTT. The V call is TRBV7-8, the J call TRBJ2-2, with D perhaps matching TRBD2 (6 bases). V lost 5 bases, J lost 5 bases, and 18 bases lay in between. Per germline, CDR1 SGHVS and CDR2 FQNEAQ. The CDR3 covers 16 residues.